A selection of T cell receptor beta chains follows, all from one sample in a study of graft-versus-host responses after intestinal transplantation. The table came from immunoSEQ multiplex PCR; TCRdb's copy has only in-frame clones and leaves some out. The sample gives tens of thousands of clones, roughly 95% of which show up once; more than 0.2% is in the top ten. For these receptors, no antigen is known. Source: unstimulated CD8+ T cells sorted from spleen or lymph node cells, taken before transplant. The origin of the receptors is a human donor who was the organ donor for an intestinal transplant. CDR3s include the opening cysteine and the closing phenylalanine or tryptophan.

v_gene	CDR3aa
TRBV6-5	CASSYDPGELFF
TRBV11-2	CASSFDYEQYF
TRBV6-1	CASRANTGELFF
TRBV6-5	CASSYSSGGAGGYTF
TRBV19	CASSLQVGETQYF
TRBV2	CASSDGGQWYSGNTIYF
TRBV25-1	CASRPVGNTEAFF
TRBV29-1	CSVDTRDNYNEQFF
TRBV6-6	CASSRAWDTEAFF
TRBV4-1	CASSPQGTGAYEQYF
TRBV7-9	CASSPGTGKEDGYTF
TRBV4-1	CASSQVFGGGSTDTQYF
TRBV4-2	CASSQDGAPTNEKLFF
TRBV7-2	CASSLASGLATYEQYF
TRBV27	CASSSSGFSYNEQFF
TRBV5-8	CASSYGQGYYEQYF
TRBV7-8	CASSSDLLRHKNTEAFF
TRBV21-1	CASPGQESMNTEAFF
TRBV4-2	CASSQEPTDTQYF
TRBV6-5	CASSYYQGAVGDTQYF
TRBV6-1	CASSEALPGKETQYF
TRBV27	CASRGGYSNQPQHF
TRBV10-1	CASSESEGAYEQYF
TRBV7-9	CASSLDLAAGANVLTF